This passage covers 28 T cell receptor beta chains from one sample sequenced in a study of human T cells and chemical hapten exposure listed by TCRdb under 2021. What this sample's time point label stands for: pre-sensitization, week 0. The treatment or condition label, as the study defines it: therapeutic diphenylcyclopropenone sensitization with weekly scalp DPC. The library was built by means of RACE. Sequencer: NextSeq 500. The public reads were reanalyzed by TCRdb: fastp trimming at Q25, MiXCR alignment, in-frame beta chains only. CDR3 protein sequences are deduplicated, and each keeps its most common genes and DNA. In all, the sample holds over 300,000 distinct CDR3 sequences, and 4% to 6% of those were seen once. The ten most abundant clones make up around 2.6% of the sample. Material: whole blood, obtained in connection with sensitization to the hapten diphenylcyclopropenone (DPC). The receptor set was obtained from a woman in her forties or fifties with alopecia areata. Some clones in this sample may be carry-over from other donors' samples.

This clonotype was detected many times. The gene calls are TRBV4-1 and TRBJ1-5; D uncertain. Germline CDR1 is MGHRA and CDR2 is YSYEKL. Trimming cost V 6 bases and J 2 bases, with 5 bases left between them. This CDR3 contains 12 residues. The CDR3 spells CASREGNQPQHF. CDR3 DNA sequence: TGCGCCAGCAGGGAGGGCAATCAGCCCCAGCATTTT.

This clonotype was seen repeatedly, ten times or more. The CDR3 coding sequence is TGTGCCAGCGGCAAGCGGGAGCGGTCCTACGAGCAGTACTTC. Translating it yields CASGKRERSYEQYF. The chain joins TRBV27 to TRBJ2-7; 8 bases agree with TRBD2. CDR1 is MNHEY, CDR2 SMNVEV, per germline (reference sequence). The CDR3 consists of 14 residues. The V segment lost 8 bases and the J segment 1 base; nucleotides outside the gene matches: 7.

This clonotype occurred many times. This chain connects TRBV5-5 to TRBJ2-3; TRBD1 aligns across 8 bases. CDR3 length: 14 residues. The germline CDR1 and CDR2 sequences are SGHKS and YYEKEE (reference sequence). Trimming at V came to 4 bases and at J to 3 bases, leaving 4 bases not matched to a gene. CDR3: CASSTDRGTDTQYF. The CDR3 nucleotides are TGTGCCAGCAGCACCGACAGGGGAACAGATACGCAGTATTTT.

This clonotype was seen at least ten times. The J gene is TRBJ2-7, the V gene TRBV15; possible D gene TRBD2, 6 bases. CDR3 length: 13 residues. The V gene's germline CDR1 is LNHNV and CDR2 YYDKDF (reference sequence). V was clipped by 5 bases and J by 1 base, with 9 bases between them. The CDR3: CATSDGGSYEQYF. The CDR3 nucleotides are TGTGCCACCAGCGACGGGGGTTCCTACGAGCAGTACTTC.

The chain links TRBV6-5 to TRBJ1-5, with D possibly matching TRBD1 (6 bases). The V end lost 8 bases, the J end lost 0 bases, and 20 bases lay between the germline ends. The CDR3 contains 17 residues. Germline V gene data show CDR1 as MNHEY and CDR2 as SVGAGI. The DNA of the CDR3 is TGTGCCAGCGGAAAATACAGGGTAGAGGGTAGCAATCAGCCCCAGCATTTT. Protein: CASGKYRVEGSNQPQHF.

The gene calls are TRBV12-3 or TRBV12-4 and TRBJ2-1, with a possible D match to TRBD2 (5 bases). V shed 7 bases and J shed 0 bases, with 16 bases lying between them. The CDR3 extends over 16 amino acids. The CDR3 protein is CASIWVGGSSYNEQFF. CDR3 in DNA: TGTGCCAGCATCTGGGTTGGTGGGAGCTCCTACAATGAGCAGTTCTTC.

The sample holds a few counts of this clonotype. The chain links TRBV20-1 to TRBJ2-7; D might be TRBD2 (6 bases). This CDR3 spans 14 amino acids. CDR1 and CDR2 from the germline V gene are DFQATT and SNEGSKA (reference sequence). V gave up 5 bases and J gave up 4 bases, with 18 bases separating them. In DNA form, the CDR3 reads TGCAGTGCTTCACGCGACGGCGGGACGTACGAGCAGTACTTC. It is translated as CSASRDGGTYEQYF.

This clonotype appeared a few times. The chain employs TRBV7-9 and TRBJ2-7; 7 bases fit TRBD2. Per the germline V gene, CDR1 is SEHNR and CDR2 is FQNEAQ (reference sequence). Trimming took 2 bases from V and 7 from J; bases not matched to a gene: 11. The CDR3 covers 15 residues. CDR3 sequence reads: CASSLTGDPAGEQYF. CDR3 nucleotide sequence: TGTGCCAGCAGCTTAACCGGCGACCCAGCGGGGGAGCAGTACTTC. The whole variable domain, remainder taken from reference TRBV7-9 and TRBJ2-7, is DTGVSQNPRHKITKRGQNVTFRCDPISEHNRLYWYRQTLGQGPEFLTYFQNEAQLEKSRLLSDRFSAERPKGSFSTLEIQRTEQGDSAMYLCASSLTGDPAGEQYFGPGTRLTVT.

This clonotype came up a few times. This sequence joins TRBV6-2 or TRBV6-3 and TRBJ2-1, with 9 bases identical to TRBD2. Unmatched junction bases numbered 0, after V lost 2 bases and J lost 4 bases. The CDR3 is made up of 14 amino acids. Germline assignment: CDR1 MNHEY and CDR2 SVGEGT. CDR3: CASSYLAGYNEQFF. CDR3 nucleotide sequence: TGTGCCAGCAGTTACCTAGCGGGGTACAATGAGCAGTTCTTC.

This clonotype was seen a handful of times. In DNA form, the CDR3 reads TGCAGTGCGCCAGGAGGGGGAAGGTACAATGAGCAGTTCTTC. The encoded protein is CSAPGGGRYNEQFF. The chain employs TRBV20-1 and TRBJ2-1; D may correspond to TRBD1 or TRBD2 (6 bases each). Germline-derived CDR1 and CDR2 are DFQATT and SNEGSKA (reference sequence). Trimming shortened V by 6 bases and J by 4 bases, and 16 bases separated the two germline ends. This CDR3 comprises 14 residues.

The J gene is TRBJ1-5, the V gene TRBV21-1; the table's TRBD1 call for D was not verified on the DNA. TRBV21-1 is tagged as a pseudogene. The CDR3 is made up of 16 amino acids. CDR3 DNA sequence: TGTGCCAGCAGCAAAGTCCCAGGGGATAGTGATCAGCCCCAGCATTTT. Translated, it gives CASSKVPGDSDQPQHF.

The table lists this clonotype with many counts. The chain joins TRBV11-1 to TRBJ1-1; D might be TRBD1 (6 bases). Trimming cost V 5 bases and J 8 bases, with 18 bases left between them. The CDR3 runs to 14 residues. Germline assignment: CDR1 SGHAT and CDR2 FQDESV (reference sequence). DNA of the CDR3: TGTGCCAGCAGCCCCGTTGCAGGGGTGGCCGAAGCTTTCTTT. Protein sequence: CASSPVAGVAEAFF.

This clonotype appeared many times. The genes are TRBV7-2 and TRBJ2-1, with D possibly being TRBD2 (6 bases). CDR3 length: 14 amino acids. Germline V gene sequence: CDR1 SGHTA, CDR2 FQGNSA. V was cut by 10 bases and J by 0 bases, with 13 bases left in between. The CDR3: CAKGPGSSYNEQFF. CDR3 nucleotide sequence: TGTGCCAAAGGACCCGGGAGCTCCTACAATGAGCAGTTCTTC.

This clonotype has more than one count but fewer than ten. This chain connects TRBV12-3 or TRBV12-4 to TRBJ2-6, with D possibly TRBD1 on 6 matching bases. CDR3 size: 18 residues. V shed 6 bases and J shed 4 bases, with 22 bases lying between them. CDR3 bases: TGTGCCAGCAGCCCCCAAGGGGGTTACCTTCTGGGGGCCAACGTCCTGACTTTC. It specifies CASSPQGGYLLGANVLTF.

The chain carries TRBV6-1 and TRBJ1-2; tentatively, D is TRBD1 (5 bases). V gave up 2 bases and J gave up 8 bases, with 9 bases separating them. This CDR3 contains 12 residues. Germline loops: CDR1 MNHNS, CDR2 SASEGT. The CDR3 DNA reads as TGTGCCAGCAGTGAATTGGGGGACGGCTACACCTTC. Translated, it gives CASSELGDGYTF.

V and J are TRBV6-5 and TRBJ1-1, with TRBD1 matching 10 bases. CDR3 size: 16 residues. Trimming removed 6 bases from V and 4 bases from J; junction bases left unmatched: 11. Germline V lookup: CDR1 MNHEY, CDR2 SVGAGI. For the CDR3, the DNA is TGTGCCAGCAGCCTCCGGGACAGGGGAGGGGGCACTGAAGCTTTCTTT. Translating it yields CASSLRDRGGGTEAFF.

The gene calls are TRBV2 and TRBJ1-1, with 8 bases matching TRBD1. The CDR3 extends over 15 amino acids. CDR1 is SNHLY and CDR2 is FYNNEI in the germline V gene. J was trimmed by 5 bases and V by 4 bases; bases with no gene match: 9. The CDR3 loop reads CASSATTGVNTEAFF. Here the CDR3 DNA reads TGTGCCAGCAGTGCCACGACAGGGGTCAATACTGAAGCTTTCTTT.

Many counts were recorded for this clonotype. This chain joins TRBV5-4 and TRBJ2-5; D may match TRBD1 or TRBD2 (5 bases each). Trimming removed 7 bases from V and 5 bases from J, with 12 bases in between. Germline CDR1 reads SGHNT; CDR2 reads YYREEE (reference sequence). CDR3 size: 12 residues. The CDR3 here is CASGTTEETQYF. CDR3 DNA sequence: TGTGCCAGCGGGACCACGGAGGAGACCCAGTACTTC.

The J gene is TRBJ2-2, the V gene TRBV25-1; the match to TRBD1 covers 7 bases. The ends lost 6 bases at V and 2 bases at J; junction bases unmatched: 12. Germline lookup yields CDR1 MGHDK and CDR2 SYGVNS. The CDR3 totals 17 residues. The CDR3 DNA follows: TGTGCCAGCAGGGCCCGTCGGGACAGAGTAAACACCGGGGAGCTGTTTTTT. Protein product: CASRARRDRVNTGELFF. Full variable domain (remainder filled in from reference TRBV25-1 and TRBJ2-2): EADIYQTPRYLVIGTGKKITLECSQTMGHDKMYWYQQDPGMELHLIHYSYGVNSTEKGDLSSESTVSRIRTEHFPLTLESARPSHTSQYLCASRARRDRVNTGELFFGEGSRLTVL.

As regards this clonotype: This could be a read error, since a much larger clone is one nucleotide away. The J gene is TRBJ2-5, the V gene TRBV7-7, with TRBD1 matching 7 bases. With 4 bases clipped from V and 8 bases from J, the junction kept 7 bases outside the gene matches. The CDR3 has 13 residues. Germline V gene data show CDR1 as SSHAT and CDR2 as FNYEAQ (reference sequence). The CDR3 is CASSSDRPDTQYF. CDR3 in DNA: TGTGCCAGCAGCTCGGACAGGCCAGATACCCAGTACTTC.

Comment on this clonotype: A much larger clone is a single base away; this may be a read error. The chain is built from TRBV6-2 or TRBV6-3 and TRBJ2-7; 9 bases agree with TRBD1. CDR1 and CDR2 from the germline V gene are MNHEY and SVGEGT. CDR3 size: 16 residues. This CDR3 reads CASSGTGTFGTYKQYF. The CDR3 DNA reads as TGTGCCAGCAGTGGGACAGGGACATTTGGGACCTACAAGCAGTACTTC.

The rearrangement uses TRBV6-6 and TRBJ1-1, with D perhaps TRBD1 (5 bases). Trimming pared 11 bases from V and 1 base from J, leaving 17 bases between. CDR1 is MNHNY, CDR2 SVGAGI, per germline (reference sequence). This CDR3 is 14 amino acids long. CDR3 bases: TGTGCCTCATATACGGGGGTAAGGAACACTGAAGCTTTCTTT. This translates into CASYTGVRNTEAFF.

V gene TRBV5-5 combines with J gene TRBJ1-1; tentatively, D is TRBD1 (6 bases). This CDR3 contains 16 residues. Trimming left V 1 base short and J 4 bases short, with 17 bases between. Germline assignment: CDR1 SGHKS and CDR2 YYEKEE (reference sequence). This chain's CDR3 is CASSLYAGDVGTEAFF. CDR3 nucleotide sequence: TGTGCCAGCAGCTTGTACGCAGGGGACGTTGGCACTGAAGCTTTCTTT.

This clonotype was found many times. The V call is TRBV3-1, the J call TRBJ2-2; 10 bases map to TRBD1. The germline CDR1 and CDR2 sequences are LGHDT and YNNKEL (reference sequence). CDR3 length equals 15 residues. V shed 4 bases and J 4 bases; nucleotides not matched to a gene: 3. For the CDR3, the DNA is TGTGCCAGCAGCCCCCGGGACAGGGGCACCGGGGAGCTGTTTTTT. The encoded protein is CASSPRDRGTGELFF.

This clonotype was detected many times. The V gene is TRBV18, the J gene TRBJ1-1, with 7 nucleotides matching TRBD1. V lost 5 bases, J lost 6 bases, and 9 bases stayed unmatched. Germline CDR1 and CDR2: KGHSH and LQKENI. This CDR3 comprises 14 residues. The chain's CDR3 is CASSKGAQGSEAFF. CDR3 coding DNA: TGTGCCAGCTCAAAGGGGGCCCAGGGATCTGAAGCTTTCTTT.

This chain connects TRBV20-1 to TRBJ2-1; D possibly uses TRBD1 or TRBD2 (5 bases each). Trimming removed 3 bases at V and 9 bases at J, with 15 bases between. This CDR3 has 13 amino acids. Germline CDR1 and CDR2: DFQATT and SNEGSKA (reference sequence). The CDR3 coding sequence is TGCAGTGCTAGGTACCCACTGGGGACTGAGCAGTTCTTC. It yields the protein CSARYPLGTEQFF.

The chain employs TRBV20-1 and TRBJ2-3; D is perhaps TRBD2 (7 bases). Germline loops: CDR1 DFQATT, CDR2 SNEGSKA (reference sequence). Trimming removed 6 bases at V and 0 bases at J, with 19 bases between. The CDR3 loop spans 16 amino acids. For the CDR3, the DNA is TGCAGTGCCCTAGAGGGGCCGGGGGGCAGCACAGATACGCAGTATTTT. Residues: CSALEGPGGSTDTQYF.

This clonotype was seen at least ten times. J is TRBJ2-7 and V is TRBV20-1; maybe TRBD1 (5 bases). The length of the CDR3 is 13 residues. CDR1 is DFQATT, CDR2 SNEGSKA, per germline (reference sequence). Trimming cost V 3 bases and J 4 bases, with 13 bases left between them. The CDR3 loop is CSARRLGAYEQYF. As DNA, the CDR3 is TGCAGTGCTAGGCGGTTAGGGGCATACGAGCAGTACTTC.